The sequence of this T cell receptor beta chain was determined in a study of blood T cells in healthy people across ages. As for the study in general: Template switching picked up about one barcoded beta molecule for each two T cells.

The CDR3 runs to 15 residues. Germline V gene lookup returns CDR1 SGHRS and CDR2 YFSETQ. Trimming took 7 bases from V and 3 from J; bases not matched to a gene: 7. Overall study findings and caveats: Considered underestimates were the diversity estimates obtained from one million T cells. Higher diversity and more naive CD4+ cells were features of long-lived donors, compared to aged donors.

Primed by a sample-barcoded 5' primer and a J-beta primer mix, a second PCR proceeded for about 6 to 11 cycles. In TCRdb, the 5' RACE reads were re-called with MiXCR into one record per CDR3 protein. The sample lists over a million distinct CDR3 sequences, about 42% seen once, with around 4% in the top ten. A note on this clonotype: The antigen is unknown.

Sequenced: blood. The chain recombines TRBV5-1 with TRBJ2-3; TRBD2 matches at 11 bases. The sequence was obtained from a woman younger than 35 in good health. CDR3 sequence (DNA): TGCGCCAGCTCGGTTAGCGGGAGGGTTACAGATACGCAGTATTTT. It encodes CASSVSGRVTDTQYF.